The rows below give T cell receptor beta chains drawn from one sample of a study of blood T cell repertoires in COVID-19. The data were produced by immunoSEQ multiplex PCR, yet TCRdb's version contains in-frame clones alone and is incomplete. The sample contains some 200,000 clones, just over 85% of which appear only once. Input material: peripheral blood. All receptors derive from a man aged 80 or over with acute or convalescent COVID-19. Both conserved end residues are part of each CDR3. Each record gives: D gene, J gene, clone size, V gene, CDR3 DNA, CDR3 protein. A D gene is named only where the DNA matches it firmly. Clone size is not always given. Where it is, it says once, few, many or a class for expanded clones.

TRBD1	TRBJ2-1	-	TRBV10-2	TGCGCCACCTCATCCCGGGACAGGGGGCAGGAGCAGTTCTTC	CATSSRDRGQEQFF
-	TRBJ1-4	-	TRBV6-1	TGTGCCAGCAGTGAGCGTGGGGGCTTCAGGGAAAAACTGTTTTTT	CASSERGGFREKLFF
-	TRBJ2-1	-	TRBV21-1	TGTGCCAGCAGCAAAGGGACCGGCAGGGGGCGTTTGTACAATGAGCAGTTCTTC	CASSKGTGRGRLYNEQFF
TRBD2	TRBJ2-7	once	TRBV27	TGTGCCAGCACGTGGACTAGCGGTTACTACGAGCAGTACTTC	CASTWTSGYYEQYF
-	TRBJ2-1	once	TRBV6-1	TGTGCCAGCAGTGAAACAGGAACCTACAATGAGCAGTTCTTC	CASSETGTYNEQFF
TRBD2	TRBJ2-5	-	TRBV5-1	TGCGCCAGCAGCTCCGGGACTAGCCACTCCGGGGAGACCCAGTACTTC	CASSSGTSHSGETQYF
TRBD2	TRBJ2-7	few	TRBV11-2	TGTGCCAGCAGCGTCCGACTAGCGGGCTCCTACGAGCAGTACTTC	CASSVRLAGSYEQYF
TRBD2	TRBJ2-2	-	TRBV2	TGTGCCAGCAGGGGACTAGTCAGCACCGGGGAGCTGTTTTTT	CASRGLVSTGELFF
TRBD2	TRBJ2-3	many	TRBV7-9	TGTGCCAGCAGCTCCACTAGCGGGAGTCGCACAGATACGCAGTATTTT	CASSSTSGSRTDTQYF
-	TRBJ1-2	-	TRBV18	TGTGCCAGCTCACCGCAGAGAGGAGAAAGGAGCGGCTACACCTTC	CASSPQRGERSGYTF
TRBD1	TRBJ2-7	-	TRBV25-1	TGTGCCAGCAGTGACATGGGGACAGGGGGTCGGCAGTACTTC	CASSDMGTGGRQYF
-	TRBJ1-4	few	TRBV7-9	TGTGCCAGCAGCTCCCCAGGGAGCGGGAATGAAAAACTGTTTTTT	CASSSPGSGNEKLFF
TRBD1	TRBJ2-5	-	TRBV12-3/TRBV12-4	TGTGCCAGCAGTTTTAGGGGGCCAGGGCAGTACTTC	CASSFRGPGQYF
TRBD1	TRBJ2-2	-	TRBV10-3	TGTGCCATCAGTGATCCAGGACAGGTGTCGGGGTTATCCGGGGAGCTGTTTTTT	CAISDPGQVSGLSGELFF
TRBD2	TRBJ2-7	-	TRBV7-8	TGTGCCAGCAGCGCCCTAGCGGGAATGAGAACCTACGAGCAGTACTTC	CASSALAGMRTYEQYF
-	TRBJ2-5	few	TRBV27	TGTGCCAGCAGTTCACAGGGTTCTCGGGAGACCCAGTACTTC	CASSSQGSRETQYF
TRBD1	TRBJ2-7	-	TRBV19	TGTGCCAGTAGTACCCGTCAGGGGGCGCCCTACGAGCAGTACTTC	CASSTRQGAPYEQYF
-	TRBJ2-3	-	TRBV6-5	TGTGCCAGCAGCCCCAAGACAGAAAGCACAGATACGCAGTATTTT	CASSPKTESTDTQYF
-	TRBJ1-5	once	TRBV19	TGTGCCAGTACCCCTTCGTCGGTCCGGGGGGACGGTCAGCCCCAGCATTTT	CASTPSSVRGDGQPQHF
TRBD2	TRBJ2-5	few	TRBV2	TGTGCCAGCAGTGGAGGTAGCGGGAGGGCCTGGGAGACCCAGTACTTC	CASSGGSGRAWETQYF
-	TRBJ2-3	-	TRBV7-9	TGTGCCAGCAGCTTCATGACTACGACTAGCACAGATACGCAGTATTTT	CASSFMTTTSTDTQYF
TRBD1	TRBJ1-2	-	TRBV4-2	TGTGCCAGCAGCCCCGAGGACAGGGGCGCGAATGGCTACACCTTC	CASSPEDRGANGYTF
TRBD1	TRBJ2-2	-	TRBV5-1	TGCGCCAGCAGCATGGGACAGTACACCGGGGAGCTGTTTTTT	CASSMGQYTGELFF
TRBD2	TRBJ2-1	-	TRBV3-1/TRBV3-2	TGTGCCAGCAGCCAAGTACTAGCGGGCAATGAGCAGTTCTTC	CASSQVLAGNEQFF
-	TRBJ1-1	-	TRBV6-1	TGTGCCAGCAGTGATACGGGCAGGGAAAGTGCTTTCTTT	CASSDTGRESAFF
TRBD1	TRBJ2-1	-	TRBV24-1	TGTGCCACCAGTGATTTAGGGACAGGGAACAATGAGCAGTTCTTC	CATSDLGTGNNEQFF
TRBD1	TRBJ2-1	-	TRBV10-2	TGCGCCAGCTGGTCGGACAGGGCGAATGAGCAGTTCTTC	CASWSDRANEQFF
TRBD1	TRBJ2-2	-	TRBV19	TGTGCCAGTAGTCCCAGGACAGGGGGCGGTGACGGGGAGCTGTTTTTT	CASSPRTGGGDGELFF
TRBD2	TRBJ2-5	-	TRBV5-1	TGCGCCAGCAGCTTGGGGGGACTAGCGGGTCAAGAGACCCAGTACTTC	CASSLGGLAGQETQYF
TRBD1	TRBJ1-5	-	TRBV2	TGTGCCGGGGGACAGGGGGCGCTTAGCAATCAGCCCCAGCATTTT	CAGGQGALSNQPQHF
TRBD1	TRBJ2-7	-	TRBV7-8	TGTGCCAGCAGCTTAGCGAAGGGGGCTGGCGAGCAGTACTTC	CASSLAKGAGEQYF
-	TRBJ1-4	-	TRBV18	TGTGCCAGCTCAGGGGGCGCGAATGAAAAACTGTTTTTT	CASSGGANEKLFF
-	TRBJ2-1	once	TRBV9	TGTGCCAGCAGCCCGCAGGGGTCCTCGGTTGAGCAGTTCTTC	CASSPQGSSVEQFF
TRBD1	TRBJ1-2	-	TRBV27	TGTGCCGCCGGGAGGGAGGGGGCGCAGGGCTACACCTTC	CAAGREGAQGYTF
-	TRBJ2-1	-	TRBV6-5	TGTGCCAGCCTCCCGGAGGGTAGTGTTGCCGAGTTGTTCTTC	CASLPEGSVAELFF
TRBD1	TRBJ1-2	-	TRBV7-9	TGTGCCAGCAGCCCGACAGGGGATGGCTACACCTTC	CASSPTGDGYTF
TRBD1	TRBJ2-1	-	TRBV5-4	TGTGCCAGCAGCTTGGTGGGACAGATTAACAATGAGCAGTTCTTC	CASSLVGQINNEQFF
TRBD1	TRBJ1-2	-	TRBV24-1	TGTGCCACCAGTGACCCAGGGACAGGGGCTGATGGCTACACCTTC	CATSDPGTGADGYTF
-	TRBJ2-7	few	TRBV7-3	TGTGCCAGCAGCTTAATGGGCGGGTCCTACGAGCAGTACTTC	CASSLMGGSYEQYF
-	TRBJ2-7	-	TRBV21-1	TGTGCCAGCAGCAAAGGGCTTGGCGGGGACTCCTACGAGCAGTACTTC	CASSKGLGGDSYEQYF
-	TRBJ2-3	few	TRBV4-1	TGCGCCAGCAGCCAAGCGGACATACAGTATTTT	CASSQADIQYF
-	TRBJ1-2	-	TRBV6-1	TGTGCCAGCAGTGAAGCCACACCAGACTTGAGGGGCTACACCTTC	CASSEATPDLRGYTF
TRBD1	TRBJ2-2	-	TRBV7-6	TGTGCCAGCAGCCCGAGGGGGCGGACGAACACCGGGGAGCTGTTTTTT	CASSPRGRTNTGELFF
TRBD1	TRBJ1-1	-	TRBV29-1	TGCAGCGTTGAGCGCGGGACAGGGAACACTGAAGCTTTCTTT	CSVERGTGNTEAFF
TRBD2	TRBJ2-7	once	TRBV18	TGTGCCAGCTCACCCCCCAGCGGGAGTTACTACGAGCAGTACTTC	CASSPPSGSYYEQYF
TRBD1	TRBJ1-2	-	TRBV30	TGTGCCTGGTCGACAGGGGGCCTTTTCTATGGCTACACCTTC	CAWSTGGLFYGYTF
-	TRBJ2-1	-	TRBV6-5	TGTGCCAGCAGTTACCTGAATGAGCAGTTCTTC	CASSYLNEQFF
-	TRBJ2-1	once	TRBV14	TGTGCCAGCAGCCACGCCGCGCATGAGCAGTTCTTC	CASSHAAHEQFF
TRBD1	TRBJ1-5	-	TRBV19	TGTGCCAGTAGCCTACCACAGGGGTATGGCAATCAGCCCCAGCATTTT	CASSLPQGYGNQPQHF
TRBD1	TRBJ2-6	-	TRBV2	TGTGCCAGCAGTCGGGACAGCTCTGGGGCCAACGTCCTGACTTTC	CASSRDSSGANVLTF
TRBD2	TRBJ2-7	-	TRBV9	TGTGCCAGCAGCGCACTGCGAGCGGGAGGTGAAAAGCAGTACTTC	CASSALRAGGEKQYF
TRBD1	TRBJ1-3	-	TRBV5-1	TGCGCCAGCAGCCCGACAGGGACTGGAAACACCATATATTTT	CASSPTGTGNTIYF
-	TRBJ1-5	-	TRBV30	TGTGCCTGGACGCGATTCCTCCACAATCAGCCCCAGCATTTT	CAWTRFLHNQPQHF
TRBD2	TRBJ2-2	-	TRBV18	TGTGCCAGCTCACCGGGCCTAGCGGGGGATAAGAACACCGGGGAGCTGTTTTTT	CASSPGLAGDKNTGELFF
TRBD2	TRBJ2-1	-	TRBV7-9	TGTGCCAGCAGCTTAGACTTAACTAGCGGGATACATGAGCAGTTCTTC	CASSLDLTSGIHEQFF
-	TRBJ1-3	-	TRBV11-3	TGTGCCAGCAGCCCACCGGACGGGAGCTCTGGAAACACCATATATTTT	CASSPPDGSSGNTIYF
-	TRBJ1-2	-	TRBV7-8	TGTGCCAGCAGCTTAGGAGGCAGTCCCACTAGGGGCTACACCTTC	CASSLGGSPTRGYTF
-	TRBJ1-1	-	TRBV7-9	TGTGCCAGCAGCAGCGGCGGCAGAGGGAACACTGAAGCTTTCTTT	CASSSGGRGNTEAFF
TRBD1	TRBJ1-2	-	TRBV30	TGTGCCTGGAATTCCGGACAGGGGGCTCACTATGGCTACACCTTC	CAWNSGQGAHYGYTF